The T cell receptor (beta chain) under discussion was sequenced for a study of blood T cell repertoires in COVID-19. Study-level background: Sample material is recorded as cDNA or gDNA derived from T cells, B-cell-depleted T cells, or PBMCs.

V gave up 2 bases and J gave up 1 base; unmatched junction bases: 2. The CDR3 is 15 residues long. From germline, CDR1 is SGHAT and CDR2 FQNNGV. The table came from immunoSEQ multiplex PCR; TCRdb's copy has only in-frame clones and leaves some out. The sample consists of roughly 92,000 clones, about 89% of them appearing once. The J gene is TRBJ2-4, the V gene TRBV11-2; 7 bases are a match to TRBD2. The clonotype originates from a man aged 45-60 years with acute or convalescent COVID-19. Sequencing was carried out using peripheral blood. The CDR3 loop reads CASSLFGGAKNIQYF. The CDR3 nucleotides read TGTGCCAGCAGCTTATTCGGGGGGGCCAAAAACATTCAGTACTTC.